What follows are 8 T cell receptor beta chains derived from one specimen sequenced in a study. TCRdb analysed the RT-PCR reads with MiXCR anew, one entry per CDR3 protein. The table has more than 600,000 distinct CDR3 sequences, about 14% seen once. The source material was memory CD4+ T cells from blood. These receptors were collected from a female donor in good health, serving as a healthy control.

The CDR3 nucleotides are TGTGCCAGCAGCTTTGCGGGGGCGGGACCCGGCTACACCTTC. It yields the protein CASSFAGAGPGYTF. The chain combines TRBV7-9 with TRBJ1-2; maybe TRBD1 (6 bases). The CDR3 runs 14 residues. V lost 3 bases and J 8 bases, leaving 16 bases between the germline ends. CDR1 SEHNR and CDR2 FQNEAQ come from the germline V gene (reference sequence).

V and J are TRBV12-3 or TRBV12-4 and TRBJ2-2, with 8 bases that match TRBD1. The CDR3 runs to 15 residues. V dropped 7 bases and J dropped 7; count of bases not matched to a gene: 11. CDR3 residues: CASTQHRGSVGELFF. In DNA form, the CDR3 reads TGTGCCAGCACCCAACACAGGGGGTCTGTCGGGGAGCTGTTTTTT.

This chain connects TRBV7-9 to TRBJ2-7; 10 nucleotides agree with TRBD2. This CDR3 region has 15 residues. The germline V gene has CDR1 SEHNR and CDR2 FQNEAQ (reference sequence). The V segment lost 4 bases and the J segment 2 bases; nucleotides outside the gene matches: 5. For the CDR3, the DNA is TGTGCCAGCAGCTCTCCAGCGGGAGGGCCCTACGAGCAGTACTTC. As protein: CASSSPAGGPYEQYF.

The chain is built from TRBV6-2 or TRBV6-3 and TRBJ1-1; D uncertain. The CDR3 contains 12 residues. Trimming pared 2 bases from V and 4 bases from J, leaving 5 bases between. Per germline, CDR1 MNHEY and CDR2 SVGEGT. This CDR3 is CASSYPFTEAFF. The CDR3 DNA reads TGTGCCAGCAGTTACCCGTTCACTGAAGCTTTCTTT.

This clonotype has only a few counts. This chain connects TRBV10-2 to TRBJ1-5; possible D gene TRBD1, 6 bases. This CDR3 contains 13 residues. Germline CDR1 reads WSHSY; CDR2 reads SAAADI. Trimming cost V 6 bases and J 10 bases, with 16 bases left between them. For the CDR3, the DNA is TGCGCCAGCAGAACAGGGTGGGTCCACCCCCAGCATTTT. Its protein product is CASRTGWVHPQHF.

This chain connects TRBV20-1 to TRBJ2-7; 12 bases are a match to TRBD2. There are 16 residues in the CDR3. V trimming: 1 base; J trimming: 4 bases; junction bases outside the gene matches: 8. The germline V gene encodes CDR1 DFQATT and CDR2 SNEGSKA (reference sequence). The CDR3 nucleotides read TGCAGTGCTAGAGCTCCCTGGGGACTAGCGGGTTACGAGCAGTACTTC. Its protein product is CSARAPWGLAGYEQYF.

This clonotype was seen more than once but under ten times. The chain couples TRBV6-1 to TRBJ1-1, with D hard to call. The germline V gene has CDR1 MNHNS and CDR2 SASEGT. The CDR3 is 11 residues long. Trimming took 1 base from V and 11 from J, leaving 8 bases between them. CDR3 residues: CASSEVMRAFF. CDR3 sequence (DNA): TGTGCCAGCAGTGAAGTGATGAGGGCTTTCTTT.

The chain couples TRBV12-3 or TRBV12-4 to TRBJ1-3; 7 bases are shared with TRBD1. V gave up 4 bases and J gave up 2 bases; unmatched junction bases: 8. CDR3 length: 16 amino acids. The CDR3 DNA reads as TGTGCCAGCAGTTGGTTAGACAGGGCAACTGGAAACACCATATATTTT. It codes for CASSWLDRATGNTIYF.